These 27 T cell receptor beta chains originate from one sample sequenced in a study of monozygotic twins with inflammatory bowel disease. TCRdb reprocessed the 5' RACE reads, with one entry per CDR3 protein and no DNA. The table for this sample gives approximately 330,000 distinct CDR3 sequences. Sequencing used blood. The receptors derive from a human donor with ulcerative colitis or Crohn's disease, or a healthy co-twin of an affected twin (not recorded which).

This chain connects TRBV28 to TRBJ2-7; lacking DNA, the TRBD2 call made by TCRdb goes unchecked. Germline V gives CDR1 MDHEN, CDR2 SYDVKM. CDR3 length equals 13 residues. CDR3 region: CASSSTPGRKMYF.

This chain links TRBV15 with TRBJ2-6; checking the TCRdb D call of TRBD1 is not possible without DNA. Germline CDR1 LNHNV, CDR2 YYDKDF (reference sequence). CDR3 size: 16 residues. CDR3 in amino acids: CATSREAGSGANVLTF.

V is TRBV12-3 or TRBV12-4 and J is TRBJ1-2; TCRdb returns TRBD1, unconfirmable since there is no DNA. This CDR3 is 14 amino acids long. The CDR3 protein is CASSLGTQGSGYTF.

This chain joins TRBV29-1 and TRBJ2-3; the TRBD1 assignment by TCRdb is unverifiable without DNA. The germline CDR1 and CDR2 sequences are SQVTM and ANQGSEA. The CDR3 has 14 residues. This chain's CDR3 is CSVAAGTATDTQYF.

The chain joins TRBV5-1 to TRBJ1-6. The CDR3 loop spans 15 amino acids. CDR1 is SGHRS and CDR2 is YFSETQ in the germline V gene. The CDR3 protein is CASSLAGQDNSPLHF.

The J gene is TRBJ2-2, the V gene TRBV5-4; TCRdb names TRBD2, which stays unverified in the absence of DNA. Looked up from germline, CDR1 is SGHNT and CDR2 is YYREEE (reference sequence). The CDR3 contains 14 residues. Here the CDR3 reads CASGTSGMTGELFF.

The chain links TRBV28 to TRBJ2-7; the TRBD2 assignment by TCRdb is unverifiable without DNA. The CDR3 has 14 residues. The germline gives CDR1 MDHEN, CDR2 SYDVKM. CDR3 protein: CPSKASGSFWEQYF. The whole variable domain, filled in from reference TRBV28 and TRBJ2-7, reads DVKVTQSSRYLVKRTGEKVFLECVQDMDHENMFWYRQDPGLGLRLIYFSYDVKMKEKGDIPEGYSVSREKKERFSLILESASTNQTSMYLCPSKASGSFWEQYFGPGTRLTVT.

The rearrangement links TRBV28 to TRBJ2-4; TCRdb names TRBD1, which stays unverified in the absence of DNA. Germline V lookup: CDR1 MDHEN, CDR2 SYDVKM. The CDR3 is 18 amino acids. CDR3 amino acids: CASSSPSGPGGAKNIQYF. The variable domain in full, with the rest retrieved from reference TRBV28 and TRBJ2-4, is DVKVTQSSRYLVKRTGEKVFLECVQDMDHENMFWYRQDPGLGLRLIYFSYDVKMKEKGDIPEGYSVSREKKERFSLILESASTNQTSMYLCASSSPSGPGGAKNIQYFGAGTRLSVL.

The rearrangement joins TRBV29-1 to TRBJ2-7; TCRdb's D call, TRBD2, is unchecked because there is no DNA. The germline V gene encodes CDR1 SQVTM and CDR2 ANQGSEA. This CDR3 region has 14 residues. The chain's CDR3 is CSVVWASGSYEQYF.

The chain couples TRBV30 to TRBJ2-1; as DNA is missing, the TRBD1 call by TCRdb cannot be tested. Per germline, CDR1 GTSNPN and CDR2 SVGIG (reference sequence). CDR3 size: 16 residues. The CDR3 sequence is CAWSVYGAVIYNEQFF.

This chain connects TRBV30 to TRBJ1-5; TCRdb proposes TRBD1, but this gene call is untestable without DNA. Germline assignment: CDR1 GTSNPN and CDR2 SVGIG (reference sequence). The CDR3 consists of 15 residues. The CDR3 spells CAWSVGYRGGQPQHF.

The chain couples TRBV3-1 to TRBJ1-5. CDR1 is LGHDT, CDR2 YNNKEL, per germline (reference sequence). The CDR3 totals 13 residues. CDR3 in amino acids: CASSPTGNQPQHF. Variable domain in full (rest from reference TRBV3-1 and TRBJ1-5): DTAVSQTPKYLVTQMGNDKSIKCEQNLGHDTMYWYKQDSKKFLKIMFSYNNKELIINETVPNRFSPKSPDKAHLNLHINSLELGDSAVYFCASSPTGNQPQHFGDGTRLSIL.

CDR3 sequence reads: CASSVANQETQYF. V is TRBV28 and J is TRBJ2-5. The CDR3 is 13 residues long. Germline CDR1 reads MDHEN; CDR2 reads SYDVKM.

The chain employs TRBV7-9 and TRBJ2-5; the D gene TCRdb calls, TRBD2, cannot be checked with no DNA. The CDR3 loop spans 15 amino acids. Germline V CDR1 and CDR2: SEHNR, FQNEAQ (reference sequence). This chain's CDR3 is CASSLGLADQETQYF.

The chain couples TRBV3-1 to TRBJ2-1; TCRdb's assignment of TRBD1 cannot be checked, as there is no DNA. This CDR3 contains 14 residues. CDR1 LGHDT and CDR2 YNNKEL come from the germline V gene (reference sequence). This chain's CDR3 is CASSLWGAGNEQFF.

This chain links TRBV27 with TRBJ1-5; lacking DNA, the TRBD1 call made by TCRdb goes unchecked. CDR1 is MNHEY and CDR2 is SMNVEV in the germline V gene (reference sequence). The CDR3 length is 14 residues. The CDR3: CASKVTGGSQPQHF.

This chain joins TRBV18 and TRBJ2-7. In germline, CDR1 is KGHSH, CDR2 LQKENI. The CDR3 is made up of 13 amino acids. CDR3: CASQLADSYEQYF. Together with reference TRBV18 and TRBJ2-7, the CDR3 gives the full variable domain: NAGVMQNPRHLVRRRGQEARLRCSPMKGHSHVYWYRQLPEEGLKFMVYLQKENIIDESGMPKERFSAEFPKEGPSILRIQQVVRGDSAAYFCASQLADSYEQYFGPGTRLTVT.

The rearrangement joins TRBV12-3 or TRBV12-4 to TRBJ1-6. The CDR3 totals 13 residues. CDR3 region: CASSARAFSPLHF.

The V call is TRBV12-3 or TRBV12-4, the J call TRBJ2-7; TCRdb proposes TRBD1, but this gene call is untestable without DNA. This CDR3 contains 14 residues. CDR3 sequence: CASSLYPGDYEQYF.

The rearrangement uses TRBV19 and TRBJ1-1. The germline V gene has CDR1 LNHDA and CDR2 SQIVND (reference sequence). CDR3 length: 15 residues. The CDR3 region is CASSILESSNTEAFF.

The chain couples TRBV20-1 to TRBJ2-2. This CDR3 region has 13 residues. Germline assignment: CDR1 DFQATT and CDR2 SNEGSKA (reference sequence). CDR3 protein: CSARAKRAGELFF.

V gene TRBV7-9 combines with J gene TRBJ2-5; no DNA is available, so the TRBD1 call from TCRdb remains unchecked. CDR3 size: 15 residues. Germline V gene lookup returns CDR1 SEHNR and CDR2 FQNEAQ (reference sequence). CDR3: CASSYTTGGGETQYF.

The CDR3 protein is CASSLLGSYAQHF. The chain carries TRBV7-9 and TRBJ1-5. Per the germline V gene, CDR1 is SEHNR and CDR2 is FQNEAQ (reference sequence). CDR3 size: 13 residues.

This rearrangement joins TRBV30 to TRBJ1-2. The germline CDR1 and CDR2 sequences are GTSNPN and SVGIG (reference sequence). CDR3 size: 14 residues. The CDR3 is CAWSVDGMVGGYTF.

The chain links TRBV27 to TRBJ2-7; absent DNA, TCRdb's TRBD1 call cannot be checked. Germline assignment: CDR1 MNHEY and CDR2 SMNVEV (reference sequence). This CDR3 contains 17 residues. CDR3 amino acids: CASSLTWDRGGSYEQYF.

The genes are TRBV28 and TRBJ1-2; TCRdb's assignment of TRBD1 cannot be checked, as there is no DNA. The germline V gene has CDR1 MDHEN and CDR2 SYDVKM. The CDR3 runs 12 residues. The CDR3: CASRYRGSGYTF.

V gene TRBV15 combines with J gene TRBJ2-1. This CDR3 comprises 16 residues. Looked up from germline, CDR1 is LNHNV and CDR2 is YYDKDF (reference sequence). CDR3 sequence reads: CATSRVGGSSYNEQFF. The full variable domain, completed using reference TRBV15 and TRBJ2-1, is DAMVIQNPRYQVTQFGKPVTLSCSQTLNHNVMYWYQQKSSQAPKLLFHYYDKDFNNEADTPDNFQSRRPNTSFCFLDIRSPGLGDTAMYLCATSRVGGSSYNEQFFGPGTRLTVL.